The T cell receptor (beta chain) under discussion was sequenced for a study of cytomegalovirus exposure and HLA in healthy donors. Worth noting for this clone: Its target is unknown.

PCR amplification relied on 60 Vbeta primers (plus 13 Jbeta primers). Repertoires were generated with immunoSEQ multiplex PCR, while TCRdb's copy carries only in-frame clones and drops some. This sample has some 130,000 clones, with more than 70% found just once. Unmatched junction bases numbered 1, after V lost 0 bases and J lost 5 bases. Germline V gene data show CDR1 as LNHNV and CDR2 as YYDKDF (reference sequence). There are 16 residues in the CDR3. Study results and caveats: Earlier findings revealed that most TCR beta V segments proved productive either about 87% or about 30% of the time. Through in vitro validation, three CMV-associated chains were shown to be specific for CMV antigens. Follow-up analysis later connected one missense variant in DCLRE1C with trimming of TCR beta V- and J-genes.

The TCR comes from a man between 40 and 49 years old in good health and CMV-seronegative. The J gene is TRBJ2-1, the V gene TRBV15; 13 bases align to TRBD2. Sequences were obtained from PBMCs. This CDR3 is CATSREGLAGNNEQFF. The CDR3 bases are TGTGCCACCAGCAGAGAGGGACTAGCGGGAAACAATGAGCAGTTCTTC.